This T cell receptor (beta chain) was sequenced during a study of fetal regulatory T cell absence and autoimmunity. Sequencing was at survey level. Method: immunoSEQ multiplex PCR; TCRdb's copy keeps in-frame clones and lacks some. The sample includes some 46,000 clones, around 85% of them seen just once. Whole-study findings and limits: Antigen-driven pancreatic autoimmunity before birth in IPEX was inferred from oligoclonal enrichment. Broadly similar TRB gene family usage was seen in pancreas and cord blood.

Germline V CDR1 and CDR2: MNHNS, SASEGT. The CDR3 spans 14 residues. Trimming left V 4 bases short and J 5 bases short, with 15 bases between. A note on this clone: The antigen remains unidentified.

Material: cord blood. The sequence was collected from a newborn boy with IPEX syndrome. The chain employs TRBV6-1 and TRBJ2-7, with a possible D match to TRBD1 (6 bases). Here the CDR3 reads CASSAFRGRHEQYF. The CDR3 DNA is TGTGCCAGCAGTGCCTTCAGGGGACGCCACGAGCAGTACTTC.